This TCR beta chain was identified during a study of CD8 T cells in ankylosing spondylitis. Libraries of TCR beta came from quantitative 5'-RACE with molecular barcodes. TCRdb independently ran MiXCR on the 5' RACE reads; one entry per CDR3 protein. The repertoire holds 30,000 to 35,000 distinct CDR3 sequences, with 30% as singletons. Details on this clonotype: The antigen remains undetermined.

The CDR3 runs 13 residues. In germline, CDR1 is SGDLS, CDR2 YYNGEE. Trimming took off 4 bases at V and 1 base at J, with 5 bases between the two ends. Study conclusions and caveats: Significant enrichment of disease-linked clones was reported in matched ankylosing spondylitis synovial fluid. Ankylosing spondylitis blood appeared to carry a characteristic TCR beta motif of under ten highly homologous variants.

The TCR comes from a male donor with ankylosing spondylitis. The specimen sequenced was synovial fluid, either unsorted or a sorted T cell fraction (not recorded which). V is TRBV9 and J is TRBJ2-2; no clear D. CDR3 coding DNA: TGTGCCAGCAGCCCAGGGAACACCGGGGAGCTGTTTTTT. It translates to CASSPGNTGELFF.